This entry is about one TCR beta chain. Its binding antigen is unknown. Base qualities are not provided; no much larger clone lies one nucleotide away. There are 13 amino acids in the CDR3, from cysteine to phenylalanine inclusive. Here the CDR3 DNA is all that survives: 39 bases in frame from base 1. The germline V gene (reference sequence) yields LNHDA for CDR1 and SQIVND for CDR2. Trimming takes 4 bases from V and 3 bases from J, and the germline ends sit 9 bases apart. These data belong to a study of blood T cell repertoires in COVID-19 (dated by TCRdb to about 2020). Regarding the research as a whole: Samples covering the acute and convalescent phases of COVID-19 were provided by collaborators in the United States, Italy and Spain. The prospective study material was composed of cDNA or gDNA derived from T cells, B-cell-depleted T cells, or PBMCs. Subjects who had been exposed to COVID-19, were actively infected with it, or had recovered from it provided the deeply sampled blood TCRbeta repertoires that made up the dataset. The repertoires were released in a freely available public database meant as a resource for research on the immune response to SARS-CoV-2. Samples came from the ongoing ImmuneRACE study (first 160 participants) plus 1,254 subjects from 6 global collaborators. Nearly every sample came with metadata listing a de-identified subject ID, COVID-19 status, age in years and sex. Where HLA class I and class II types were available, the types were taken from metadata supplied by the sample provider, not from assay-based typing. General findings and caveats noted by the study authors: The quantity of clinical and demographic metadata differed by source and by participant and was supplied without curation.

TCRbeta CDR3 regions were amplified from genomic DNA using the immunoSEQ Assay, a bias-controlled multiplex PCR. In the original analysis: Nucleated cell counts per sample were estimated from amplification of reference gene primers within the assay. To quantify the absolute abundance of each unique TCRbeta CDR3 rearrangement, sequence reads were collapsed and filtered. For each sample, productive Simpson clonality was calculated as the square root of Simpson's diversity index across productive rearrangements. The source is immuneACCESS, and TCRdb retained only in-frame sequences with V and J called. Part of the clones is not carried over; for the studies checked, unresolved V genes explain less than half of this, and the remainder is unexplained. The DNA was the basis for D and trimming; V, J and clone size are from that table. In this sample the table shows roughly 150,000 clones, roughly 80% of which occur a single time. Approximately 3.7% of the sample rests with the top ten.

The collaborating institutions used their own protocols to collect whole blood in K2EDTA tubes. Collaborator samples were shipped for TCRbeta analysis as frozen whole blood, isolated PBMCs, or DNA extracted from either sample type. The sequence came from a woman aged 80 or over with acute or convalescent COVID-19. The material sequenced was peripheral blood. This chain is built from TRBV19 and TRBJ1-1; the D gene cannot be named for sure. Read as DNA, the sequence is TGTGCCAGTAGTAATCAGGTGGACACTGAAGCTTTCTTT. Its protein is CASSNQVDTEAFF.